A selection of T cell receptor beta chains follows, all from one sample in a study of cytomegalovirus exposure and HLA in healthy donors. The assay was immunoSEQ multiplex PCR, and TCRdb's table has in-frame clones only and misses some. The sample lists 100,000 to 150,000 clones, approximately 91% occurring once. Source material: PBMCs. These receptors were taken from a woman aged 18-30 years in good health and CMV-seronegative. CDR3s include the opening cysteine and the closing phenylalanine or tryptophan. Fields, in order: J gene, V gene, clone size, D gene, CDR3 protein, CDR3 DNA. D genes are given only for firm matches. Size values are once, few and many counts, or a class for expanded clones, and some rows have none.

J gene: TRBJ2-7; V gene: TRBV11-2; clone size: NA; D gene: NA; CDR3 protein: CASSSGYEQYF; CDR3 DNA: TGTGCCAGCAGCTCCGGGTACGAGCAGTACTTC
J gene: TRBJ2-3; V gene: TRBV6-1; clone size: NA; D gene: NA; CDR3 protein: CASRLSLTTDTQYF; CDR3 DNA: TGTGCCAGCCGACTTAGCCTGACCACAGATACGCAGTATTTT
J gene: TRBJ2-2; V gene: TRBV5-4; clone size: NA; D gene: NA; CDR3 protein: CASSPMPGKASGTGELFF; CDR3 DNA: TGTGCCAGCAGCCCGATGCCCGGGAAGGCTTCGGGCACCGGGGAGCTGTTTTTT
J gene: TRBJ2-1; V gene: TRBV6-5; clone size: NA; D gene: TRBD2; CDR3 protein: CASSYSGSYNEQFF; CDR3 DNA: TGTGCCAGCAGTTATAGCGGGAGCTACAATGAGCAGTTCTTC
J gene: TRBJ2-5; V gene: TRBV7-9; clone size: NA; D gene: TRBD1; CDR3 protein: CAIVGDRQETQYF; CDR3 DNA: TGTGCCATCGTCGGGGACAGACAAGAGACCCAGTACTTC
J gene: TRBJ2-1; V gene: TRBV5-1; clone size: NA; D gene: NA; CDR3 protein: CASSSRPAGLNNEQFF; CDR3 DNA: TGCGCCAGCAGCTCCCGCCCTGCGGGGCTAAACAATGAGCAGTTCTTC
J gene: TRBJ2-7; V gene: TRBV11-2; clone size: NA; D gene: TRBD2; CDR3 protein: CASTGGDYEQYF; CDR3 DNA: TGTGCCAGCACGGGAGGAGACTACGAGCAGTACTTC
J gene: TRBJ2-7; V gene: TRBV6-1; clone size: NA; D gene: NA; CDR3 protein: CAIFGAYPYYEQYF; CDR3 DNA: TGTGCCATTTTCGGAGCCTATCCCTACTACGAGCAGTACTTC
J gene: TRBJ2-7; V gene: TRBV5-4; clone size: NA; D gene: TRBD2; CDR3 protein: CASKRREGPREQYF; CDR3 DNA: TGTGCCAGCAAGCGGCGGGAGGGCCCTCGAGAGCAGTACTTC
J gene: TRBJ2-3; V gene: TRBV6-4; clone size: NA; D gene: TRBD1; CDR3 protein: CASSDTGQGDTDTQYF; CDR3 DNA: TGTGCCAGCAGTGATACGGGACAGGGAGACACAGATACGCAGTATTTT
J gene: TRBJ1-2; V gene: TRBV27; clone size: NA; D gene: NA; CDR3 protein: CASSLTENYGYTF; CDR3 DNA: TGTGCCAGCAGTTTAACGGAGAACTATGGCTACACCTTC
J gene: TRBJ1-3; V gene: TRBV5-5; clone size: NA; D gene: NA; CDR3 protein: CASSLDLGGTIYF; CDR3 DNA: TGTGCCAGCAGCTTGGACCTAGGGGGCACCATATATTTT
J gene: TRBJ2-2; V gene: TRBV9; clone size: NA; D gene: NA; CDR3 protein: CASSVARQRTGELFF; CDR3 DNA: TGTGCCAGCAGCGTAGCCCGACAGAGGACCGGGGAGCTGTTTTTT
J gene: TRBJ2-1; V gene: TRBV19; clone size: NA; D gene: TRBD2; CDR3 protein: CASSIVREGVEQFF; CDR3 DNA: TGTGCCAGTAGTATAGTTCGGGAGGGGGTTGAGCAGTTCTTC
J gene: TRBJ1-3; V gene: TRBV6-1; clone size: NA; D gene: NA; CDR3 protein: CASSEVEGAGNTIYF; CDR3 DNA: TGTGCCAGCAGTGAAGTCGAGGGGGCTGGAAACACCATATATTTT
J gene: TRBJ2-7; V gene: TRBV28; clone size: NA; D gene: NA; CDR3 protein: CASSIWTEPTYEQYF; CDR3 DNA: TGTGCCAGCAGTATCTGGACAGAACCTACCTACGAGCAGTACTTC
J gene: TRBJ2-5; V gene: TRBV30; clone size: NA; D gene: NA; CDR3 protein: CAWSQGSAPRQETQYF; CDR3 DNA: TGTGCCTGGAGTCAGGGTTCAGCCCCCCGCCAAGAGACCCAGTACTTC
J gene: TRBJ1-1; V gene: TRBV5-1; clone size: once; D gene: NA; CDR3 protein: CASSLAGAGTEAFF; CDR3 DNA: TGCGCCAGCAGCTTGGCAGGGGCTGGCACTGAAGCTTTCTTT
J gene: TRBJ1-2; V gene: TRBV7-9; clone size: NA; D gene: NA; CDR3 protein: CASSLYEGDYGYTF; CDR3 DNA: TGTGCCAGCAGCTTATACGAAGGGGACTATGGCTACACCTTC
J gene: TRBJ2-7; V gene: TRBV15; clone size: NA; D gene: TRBD1; CDR3 protein: CATSRDQGVGEQYF; CDR3 DNA: TGTGCCACCAGCAGAGATCAGGGGGTCGGCGAGCAGTACTTC
J gene: TRBJ2-3; V gene: TRBV11-2; clone size: once; D gene: NA; CDR3 protein: CASSLEPRGTDTQYF; CDR3 DNA: TGTGCCAGCAGCTTAGAGCCAAGAGGGACAGATACGCAGTATTTT
J gene: TRBJ2-3; V gene: TRBV10-1; clone size: NA; D gene: NA; CDR3 protein: CASSEYGQNTDTQYF; CDR3 DNA: TGCGCCAGCAGTGAGTATGGACAGAACACAGATACGCAGTATTTT
J gene: TRBJ1-2; V gene: TRBV19; clone size: NA; D gene: TRBD1; CDR3 protein: CASTPDRYGYTF; CDR3 DNA: TGTGCCAGTACTCCGGACAGGTATGGCTACACCTTC
J gene: TRBJ2-7; V gene: TRBV5-4; clone size: few; D gene: TRBD1; CDR3 protein: CAIPGTGDYEQYF; CDR3 DNA: TGTGCCATTCCCGGGACAGGGGACTACGAGCAGTACTTC
J gene: TRBJ2-1; V gene: TRBV15; clone size: once; D gene: TRBD2; CDR3 protein: CATSRTFSGRGSYNEQFF; CDR3 DNA: TGTGCCACCAGCAGAACTTTTAGCGGGAGGGGCTCCTACAATGAGCAGTTCTTC
J gene: TRBJ2-2; V gene: TRBV5-1; clone size: NA; D gene: TRBD1; CDR3 protein: CASSLVGQGGTGELFF; CDR3 DNA: TGCGCCAGCAGCTTGGTGGGACAGGGAGGCACCGGGGAGCTGTTTTTT
J gene: TRBJ1-3; V gene: TRBV5-1; clone size: NA; D gene: TRBD1; CDR3 protein: CASSVTGVSGNTIYF; CDR3 DNA: TGCGCCAGCAGCGTCACAGGGGTCTCTGGAAACACCATATATTTT
J gene: TRBJ2-5; V gene: TRBV7-9; clone size: once; D gene: NA; CDR3 protein: CASSLWRGRETQYF; CDR3 DNA: TGTGCCAGCAGCTTATGGAGGGGGCGGGAGACCCAGTACTTC
J gene: TRBJ2-3; V gene: TRBV19; clone size: NA; D gene: NA; CDR3 protein: CASSIVEGGMDTQYF; CDR3 DNA: TGTGCCAGTAGTATAGTTGAGGGAGGTATGGATACGCAGTATTTT
J gene: TRBJ2-7; V gene: TRBV19; clone size: NA; D gene: NA; CDR3 protein: CASSIGGRGIYEQYF; CDR3 DNA: TGTGCCAGTAGTATAGGGGGCAGGGGAATTTACGAGCAGTACTTC
J gene: TRBJ1-1; V gene: TRBV10-3; clone size: once; D gene: NA; CDR3 protein: CASGQNTEAFF; CDR3 DNA: TGTGCCTCGGGACAGAACACTGAAGCTTTCTTT
J gene: TRBJ1-2; V gene: TRBV6-6; clone size: NA; D gene: TRBD1; CDR3 protein: CASSYSTGDRYGYTF; CDR3 DNA: TGTGCCAGCAGTTACTCGACAGGGGATAGGTATGGCTACACCTTC
J gene: TRBJ2-7; V gene: TRBV19; clone size: once; D gene: TRBD2; CDR3 protein: CASSPRGAYEQYF; CDR3 DNA: TGTGCCAGTAGTCCCCGGGGGGCCTACGAGCAGTACTTC
J gene: TRBJ2-1; V gene: TRBV27; clone size: NA; D gene: NA; CDR3 protein: CASSDPSAVSYNEQFF; CDR3 DNA: TGTGCCAGCAGTGACCCCTCAGCGGTCTCCTACAATGAGCAGTTCTTC
J gene: TRBJ1-1; V gene: TRBV25-1; clone size: NA; D gene: NA; CDR3 protein: CASSDAGFTANTEAFF; CDR3 DNA: TGTGCCAGCAGTGACGCAGGGTTTACCGCGAACACTGAAGCTTTCTTT
J gene: TRBJ1-2; V gene: TRBV6-5; clone size: NA; D gene: NA; CDR3 protein: CASSTTGRGGGYTF; CDR3 DNA: TGTGCCAGCAGTACGACGGGGAGGGGAGGTGGCTACACCTTC
J gene: TRBJ1-1; V gene: TRBV5-8; clone size: NA; D gene: TRBD1; CDR3 protein: CASSLDPDRDTEAFF; CDR3 DNA: TGTGCCAGCAGCTTGGATCCGGACAGGGATACTGAAGCTTTCTTT
J gene: TRBJ2-1; V gene: TRBV29-1; clone size: NA; D gene: NA; CDR3 protein: CNLLGGSSYNEQFF; CDR3 DNA: TGCAACTTGTTAGGAGGGAGCTCCTACAATGAGCAGTTCTTC
J gene: TRBJ2-3; V gene: TRBV27; clone size: NA; D gene: NA; CDR3 protein: CASSLSTEVDTQYF; CDR3 DNA: TGTGCCAGCAGTTTATCGACAGAGGTAGACACGCAGTATTTT
J gene: TRBJ2-1; V gene: TRBV2; clone size: NA; D gene: TRBD2; CDR3 protein: CASLTSGRAEEQFF; CDR3 DNA: TGTGCCAGCTTAACTAGCGGGAGGGCCGAAGAGCAGTTCTTC
J gene: TRBJ2-7; V gene: TRBV27; clone size: NA; D gene: NA; CDR3 protein: CASSLSGLDYEQYF; CDR3 DNA: TGTGCCAGCAGTTTATCGGGCCTCGACTACGAGCAGTACTTC
J gene: TRBJ2-7; V gene: TRBV7-2; clone size: few; D gene: NA; CDR3 protein: CASSSGPSTYEQYF; CDR3 DNA: TGTGCCAGCAGCTCGGGTCCTTCGACCTACGAGCAGTACTTC